These 3 T cell receptor beta chains were sequenced from one sample in a study of blood T cell repertoires in COVID-19. Profiled with immunoSEQ multiplex PCR; TCRdb holds only in-frame clones, not every one. The sample contains approximately 250,000 clones, more than 65% of which appear only once. The sequenced sample consisted of peripheral blood. All receptors come from a man aged 35-49 years who had recovered from COVID-19.

In this sample, this clone turned up once. The chain couples TRBV5-4 to TRBJ2-1; the match to TRBD2 covers 8 bases. The CDR3 consists of 15 residues. Germline V gene data show CDR1 as SGHNT and CDR2 as YYREEE (reference sequence). Losses at the gene ends were 4 bases for V and 9 bases for J; bases not matched to a gene: 12. This CDR3 reads CASSREGTSASEQFF. The CDR3 DNA sequence: TGTGCCAGCAGCCGGGAGGGGACTAGTGCAAGTGAGCAGTTCTTC.

The chain combines TRBV7-9 with TRBJ2-7, with TRBD2 as a possible D gene (6 bases). The V end lost 1 base, the J end lost 2 bases, and 9 bases lay between the germline ends. Germline V gene data show CDR1 as SEHNR and CDR2 as FQNEAQ (reference sequence). This CDR3 has 14 amino acids. CDR3 sequence reads: CASSLGPGAYEQYF. The CDR3 coding sequence is TGTGCCAGCAGCTTAGGGCCGGGAGCCTACGAGCAGTACTTC.

This clone was observed a single time. The chain carries TRBV3-1 (or the pseudogene TRBV3-2) and TRBJ1-1, with a weak D call TRBD1 (5 bases). CDR3 length: 15 residues. V lost 4 bases, J lost 8 bases, and 20 bases lay in between. The germline CDR1 and CDR2 sequences are LGHDT and YNNKEL (reference sequence). This CDR3 reads CASSPNVEPGKEAFF. As DNA, the CDR3 is TGTGCCAGCAGCCCGAACGTCGAACCAGGGAAGGAAGCTTTCTTT.